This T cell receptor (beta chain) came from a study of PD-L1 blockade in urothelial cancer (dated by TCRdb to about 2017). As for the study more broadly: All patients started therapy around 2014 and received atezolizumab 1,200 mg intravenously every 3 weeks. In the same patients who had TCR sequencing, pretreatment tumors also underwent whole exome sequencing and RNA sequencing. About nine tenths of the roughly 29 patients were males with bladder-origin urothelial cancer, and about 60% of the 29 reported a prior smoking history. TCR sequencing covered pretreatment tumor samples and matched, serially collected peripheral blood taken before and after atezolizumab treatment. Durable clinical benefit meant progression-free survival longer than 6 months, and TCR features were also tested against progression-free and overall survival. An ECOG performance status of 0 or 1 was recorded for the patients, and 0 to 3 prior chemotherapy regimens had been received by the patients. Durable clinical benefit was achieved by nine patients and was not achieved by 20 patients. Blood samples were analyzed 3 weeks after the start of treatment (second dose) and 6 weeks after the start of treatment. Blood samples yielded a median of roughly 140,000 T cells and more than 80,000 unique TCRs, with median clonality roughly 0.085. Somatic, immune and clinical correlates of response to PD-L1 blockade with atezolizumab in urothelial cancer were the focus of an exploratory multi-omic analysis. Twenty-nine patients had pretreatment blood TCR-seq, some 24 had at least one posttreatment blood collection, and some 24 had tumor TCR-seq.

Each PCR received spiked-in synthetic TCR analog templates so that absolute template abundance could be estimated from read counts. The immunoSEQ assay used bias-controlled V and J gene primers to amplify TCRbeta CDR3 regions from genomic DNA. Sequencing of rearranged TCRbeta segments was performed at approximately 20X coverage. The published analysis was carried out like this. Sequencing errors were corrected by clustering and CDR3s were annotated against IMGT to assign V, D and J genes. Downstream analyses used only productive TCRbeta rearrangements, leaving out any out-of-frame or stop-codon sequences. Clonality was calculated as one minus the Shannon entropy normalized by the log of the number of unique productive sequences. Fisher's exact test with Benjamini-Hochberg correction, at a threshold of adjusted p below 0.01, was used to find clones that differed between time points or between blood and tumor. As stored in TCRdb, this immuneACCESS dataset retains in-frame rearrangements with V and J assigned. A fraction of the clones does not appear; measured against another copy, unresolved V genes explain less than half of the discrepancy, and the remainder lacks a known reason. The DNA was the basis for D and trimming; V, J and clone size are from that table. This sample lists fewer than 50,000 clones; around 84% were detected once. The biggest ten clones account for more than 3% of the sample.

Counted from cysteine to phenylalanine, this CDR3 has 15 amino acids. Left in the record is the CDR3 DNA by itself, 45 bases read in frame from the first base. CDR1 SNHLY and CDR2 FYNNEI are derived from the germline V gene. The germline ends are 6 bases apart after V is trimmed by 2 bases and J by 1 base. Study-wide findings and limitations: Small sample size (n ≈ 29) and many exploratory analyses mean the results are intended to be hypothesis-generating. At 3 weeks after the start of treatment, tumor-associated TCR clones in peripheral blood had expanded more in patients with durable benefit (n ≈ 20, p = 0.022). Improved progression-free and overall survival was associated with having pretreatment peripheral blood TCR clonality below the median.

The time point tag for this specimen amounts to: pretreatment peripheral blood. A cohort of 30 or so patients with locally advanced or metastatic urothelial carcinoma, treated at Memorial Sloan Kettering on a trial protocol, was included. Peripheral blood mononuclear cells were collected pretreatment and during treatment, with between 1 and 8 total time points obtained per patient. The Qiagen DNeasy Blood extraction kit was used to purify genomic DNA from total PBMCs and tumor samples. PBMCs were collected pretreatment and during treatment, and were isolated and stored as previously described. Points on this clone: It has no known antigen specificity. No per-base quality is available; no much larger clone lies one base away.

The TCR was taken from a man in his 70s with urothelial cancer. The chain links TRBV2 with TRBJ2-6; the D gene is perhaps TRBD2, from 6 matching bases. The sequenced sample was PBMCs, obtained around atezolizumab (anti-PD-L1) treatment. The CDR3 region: CASSESGSGANVLTF. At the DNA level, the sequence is TGTGCCAGCAGTGAAAGCGGGTCTGGGGCCAACGTCCTGACTTTC.